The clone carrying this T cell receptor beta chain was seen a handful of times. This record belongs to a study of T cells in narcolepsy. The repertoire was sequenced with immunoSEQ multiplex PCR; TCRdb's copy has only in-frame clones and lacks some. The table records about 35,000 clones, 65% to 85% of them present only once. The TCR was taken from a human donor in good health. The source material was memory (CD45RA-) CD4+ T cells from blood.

CDR3 bases: TGTGCCAGCAGCAGGTCCGGGACTAGCGGGGGGGCGCGAGAGACCCAGTACTTC. Its protein product is CASSRSGTSGGARETQYF. The chain combines TRBV7-9 with TRBJ2-5; 16 bases align to TRBD2. The trim removed 5 bases at V and 4 bases at J, leaving 10 bases unmatched. Germline CDR1 reads SEHNR; CDR2 reads FQNEAQ (reference sequence). CDR3 length equals 18 residues.